This TCR beta chain emerged from a study of a mutant IDH1 vaccine in newly diagnosed glioma. Study in general: The treated group averaged approximately 42 years old and was 62.5% male, approximately 40% female. Standard pretreatment was either radiotherapy, temozolomide, or, for most, radiochemotherapy with temozolomide.

This clone showed up just a few times. With 3 bases clipped from V and 3 bases from J, the junction kept 5 bases outside the gene matches. The CDR3 contains 14 residues. Germline lookup yields CDR1 SGHRS and CDR2 YFSETQ. Time point described: baseline, week 1 (first vaccination visit). Treatment denoted: pre-vaccination baseline after standard-of-care therapy. Repertoires were generated with immunoSEQ multiplex PCR, while TCRdb's copy carries only in-frame clones and drops some. The sample has over 75,000 clones, around three quarters seen once. This TCR derives from a man aged 40-49 years with glioma. V usage is TRBV5-1 and J usage is TRBJ2-7, with TRBD1 matching 8 bases. Sequences were derived from PBMCs, sampled from a glioma patient treated with radiotherapy, temozolomide or both. The CDR3 DNA reads as TGCGCCAGCAGCTCGACAGGGGCTAACTACGAGCAGTACTTC. Translating gives CASSSTGANYEQYF.